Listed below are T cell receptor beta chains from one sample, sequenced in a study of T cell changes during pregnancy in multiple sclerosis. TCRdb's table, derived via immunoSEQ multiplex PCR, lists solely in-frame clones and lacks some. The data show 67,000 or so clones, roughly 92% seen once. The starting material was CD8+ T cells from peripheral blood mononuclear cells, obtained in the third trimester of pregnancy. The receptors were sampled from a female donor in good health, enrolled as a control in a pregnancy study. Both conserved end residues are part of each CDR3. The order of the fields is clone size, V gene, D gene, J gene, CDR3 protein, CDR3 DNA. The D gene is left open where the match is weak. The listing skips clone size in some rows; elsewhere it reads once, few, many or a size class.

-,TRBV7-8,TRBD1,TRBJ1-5,CASQTGMMESNQPQHF,TGTGCCAGCCAGACAGGGATGATGGAGAGCAATCAGCCCCAGCATTTT
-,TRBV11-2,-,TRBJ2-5,CASSIYQETQYF,TGTGCCAGCAGCATATACCAAGAGACCCAGTACTTC
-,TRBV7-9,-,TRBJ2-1,CASSLGESEQFF,TGTGCCAGCAGCTTAGGGGAGAGCGAGCAGTTCTTC
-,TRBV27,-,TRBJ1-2,CASSLQGRGDGYTF,TGTGCCAGCAGCCTCCAGGGTAGGGGCGATGGCTACACCTTC
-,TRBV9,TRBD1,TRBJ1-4,CASSPWTGPNEKLFF,TGTGCCAGCAGCCCTTGGACAGGGCCTAATGAAAAACTGTTTTTT
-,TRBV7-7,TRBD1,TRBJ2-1,CASSLEWTGSYNEQFF,TGTGCCAGCAGCTTAGAATGGACAGGATCCTACAATGAGCAGTTCTTC
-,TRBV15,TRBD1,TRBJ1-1,CATSRGQTGWNTEAFF,TGTGCCACCAGCAGAGGACAGACAGGGTGGAACACTGAAGCTTTCTTT
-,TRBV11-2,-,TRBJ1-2,CASSSGLVGYTF,TGTGCCAGCAGCTCCGGACTAGTTGGCTACACCTTC
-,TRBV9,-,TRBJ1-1,CASSVGGTNTEAFF,TGTGCCAGCAGCGTCGGGGGGACGAACACTGAAGCTTTCTTT
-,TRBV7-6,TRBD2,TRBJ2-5,CASSLGGLGETQYF,TGTGCCAGCAGCTTAGGAGGACTAGGGGAGACCCAGTACTTC
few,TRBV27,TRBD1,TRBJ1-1,CASSLQQGGDEAFF,TGTGCCAGCAGTTTACAACAGGGGGGTGATGAAGCTTTCTTT
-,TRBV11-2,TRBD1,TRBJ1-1,CASSADRGTEAFF,TGTGCCAGCAGCGCCGACAGGGGTACTGAAGCTTTCTTT
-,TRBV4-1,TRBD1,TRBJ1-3,CASSQGTGTFGNTIYF,TGCGCCAGCAGCCAAGGGACAGGAACCTTCGGAAACACCATATATTTT
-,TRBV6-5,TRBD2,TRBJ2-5,CASSPSGGPQETQYF,TGTGCCAGCAGTCCTAGCGGTGGGCCTCAAGAGACCCAGTACTTC